One sample yielded the 2 T cell receptor beta chains listed below, sequenced in a study of T cells in Graves' hyperthyroidism and ophthalmopathy. The TCR beta CDR3 regions underwent amplification using RNA transcripts as the source. HTBI primers drove first-round RT-PCR of the TCR CDR3. Each CDR3 protein gets one entry after TCRdb re-called the multiplex PCR reads with MiXCR. The table has 500,000 to 600,000 distinct CDR3 sequences, over 15% seen once. Sequenced: blood. The source is a woman aged 18-29 years with Graves' hyperthyroidism.

The chain has TRBV6-5 and TRBJ1-1, with D possibly matching TRBD1 (5 bases). Trimming stripped 2 bases from V and 0 bases from J, with 10 bases between. Germline CDR1 is MNHEY and CDR2 is SVGAGI. CDR3 length equals 15 residues. CDR3 in DNA: TGTGCCAGCAGTTACGCCCGACAGATGAACACTGAAGCTTTCTTT. Amino acids: CASSYARQMNTEAFF.

The chain uses TRBV20-1 and TRBJ2-1, with 8 bases aligning to TRBD2. The V gene's germline CDR1 is DFQATT and CDR2 SNEGSKA (reference sequence). With 5 bases clipped from V and 5 bases from J, the junction kept 5 bases outside the gene matches. This CDR3 is built from 13 residues. Written as DNA, the CDR3 is TGCAGTGCTCCGAGTAGCGGGAACAATGAGCAGTTCTTC. Protein: CSAPSSGNNEQFF.